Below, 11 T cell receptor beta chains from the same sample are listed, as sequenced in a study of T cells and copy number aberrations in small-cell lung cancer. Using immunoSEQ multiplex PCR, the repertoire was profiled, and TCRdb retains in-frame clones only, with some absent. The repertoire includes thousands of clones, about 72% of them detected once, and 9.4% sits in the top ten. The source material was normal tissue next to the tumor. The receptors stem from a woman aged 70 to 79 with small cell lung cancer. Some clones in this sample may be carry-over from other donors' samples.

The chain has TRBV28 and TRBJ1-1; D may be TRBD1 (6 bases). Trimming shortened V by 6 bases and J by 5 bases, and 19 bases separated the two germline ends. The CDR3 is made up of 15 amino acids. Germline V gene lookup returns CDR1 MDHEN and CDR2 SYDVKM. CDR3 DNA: TGTGCCAGCAGCGGGGCTCTGGGGGCGGGGACTGAAGCTTTCTTT. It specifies CASSGALGAGTEAFF. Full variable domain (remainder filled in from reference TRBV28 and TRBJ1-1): DVKVTQSSRYLVKRTGEKVFLECVQDMDHENMFWYRQDPGLGLRLIYFSYDVKMKEKGDIPEGYSVSREKKERFSLILESASTNQTSMYLCASSGALGAGTEAFFGQGTRLTVV.

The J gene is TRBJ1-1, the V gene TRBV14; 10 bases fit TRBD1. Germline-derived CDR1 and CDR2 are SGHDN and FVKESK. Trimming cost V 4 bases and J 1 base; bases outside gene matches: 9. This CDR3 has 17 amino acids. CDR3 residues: CASSRRRTGGKNTEAFF. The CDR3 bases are TGTGCCAGCAGCCGACGCCGGACAGGGGGAAAGAACACTGAAGCTTTCTTT.

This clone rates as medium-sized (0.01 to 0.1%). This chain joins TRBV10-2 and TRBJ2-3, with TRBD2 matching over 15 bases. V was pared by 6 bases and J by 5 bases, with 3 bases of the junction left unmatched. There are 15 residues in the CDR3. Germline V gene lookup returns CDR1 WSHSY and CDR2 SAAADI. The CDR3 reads CASRLGLAGGDTQYF. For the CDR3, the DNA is TGCGCCAGCAGATTGGGACTAGCGGGAGGAGATACGCAGTATTTT.

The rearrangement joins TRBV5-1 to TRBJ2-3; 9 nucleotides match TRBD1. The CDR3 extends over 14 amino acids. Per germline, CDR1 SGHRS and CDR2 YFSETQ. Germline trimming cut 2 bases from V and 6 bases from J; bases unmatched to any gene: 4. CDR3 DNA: TGCGCCAGCAGCTTCGGGACAGGGCTCGATACGCAGTATTTT. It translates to CASSFGTGLDTQYF.

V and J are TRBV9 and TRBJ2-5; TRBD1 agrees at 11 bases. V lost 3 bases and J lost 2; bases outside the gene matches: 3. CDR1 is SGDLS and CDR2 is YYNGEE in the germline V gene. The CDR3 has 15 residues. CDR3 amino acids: CASSAGTGGQETQYF. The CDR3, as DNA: TGTGCCAGCAGCGCTGGGACAGGGGGACAAGAGACCCAGTACTTC. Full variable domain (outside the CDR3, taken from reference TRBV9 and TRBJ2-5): DSGVTQTPKHLITATGQRVTLRCSPRSGDLSVYWYQQSLDQGLQFLIQYYNGEERAKGNILERFSAQQFPDLHSELNLSSLELGDSALYFCASSAGTGGQETQYFGPGTRLLVL.

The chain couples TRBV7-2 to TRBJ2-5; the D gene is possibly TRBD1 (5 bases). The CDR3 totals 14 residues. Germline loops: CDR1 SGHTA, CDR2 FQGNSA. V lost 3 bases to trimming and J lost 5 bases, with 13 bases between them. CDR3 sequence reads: CASSFQGGRETQYF. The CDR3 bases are TGTGCCAGCAGCTTTCAGGGCGGACGGGAGACCCAGTACTTC.

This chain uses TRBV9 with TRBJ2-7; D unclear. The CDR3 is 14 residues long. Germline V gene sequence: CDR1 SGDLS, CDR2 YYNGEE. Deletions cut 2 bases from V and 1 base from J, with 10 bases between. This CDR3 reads CASSVGIHSYEQYF. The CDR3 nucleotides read TGTGCCAGCAGCGTTGGGATTCATTCCTACGAGCAGTACTTC.

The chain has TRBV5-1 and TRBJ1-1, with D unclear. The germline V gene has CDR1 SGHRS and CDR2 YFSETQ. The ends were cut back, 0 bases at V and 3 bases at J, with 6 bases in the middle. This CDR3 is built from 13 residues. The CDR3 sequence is CASSLGFDTEAFF. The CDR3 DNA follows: TGCGCCAGCAGCTTGGGGTTCGACACTGAAGCTTTCTTT.

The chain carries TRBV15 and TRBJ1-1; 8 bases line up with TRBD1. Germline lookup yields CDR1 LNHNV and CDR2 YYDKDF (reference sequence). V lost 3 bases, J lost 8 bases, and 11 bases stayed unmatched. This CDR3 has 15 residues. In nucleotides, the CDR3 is TGTGCCACCAGCAGCGGGGTGCAGGGGGCCGGGGAAGCTTTCTTT. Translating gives CATSSGVQGAGEAFF.

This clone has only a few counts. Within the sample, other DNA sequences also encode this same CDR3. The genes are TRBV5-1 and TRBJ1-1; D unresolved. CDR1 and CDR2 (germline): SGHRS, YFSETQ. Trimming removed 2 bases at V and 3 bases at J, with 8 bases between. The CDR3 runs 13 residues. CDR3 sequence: CASSFGWDTEAFF. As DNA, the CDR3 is TGCGCCAGCAGCTTTGGGTGGGACACTGAAGCTTTCTTT.

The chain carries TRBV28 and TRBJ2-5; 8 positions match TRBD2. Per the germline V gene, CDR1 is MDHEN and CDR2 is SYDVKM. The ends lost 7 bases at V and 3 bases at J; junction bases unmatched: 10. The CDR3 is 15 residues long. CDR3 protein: CASKLAVTWEETQYF. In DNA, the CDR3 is TGTGCCAGCAAACTAGCGGTAACATGGGAAGAGACCCAGTACTTC. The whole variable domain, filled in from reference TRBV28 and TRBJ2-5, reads DVKVTQSSRYLVKRTGEKVFLECVQDMDHENMFWYRQDPGLGLRLIYFSYDVKMKEKGDIPEGYSVSREKKERFSLILESASTNQTSMYLCASKLAVTWEETQYFGPGTRLLVL.